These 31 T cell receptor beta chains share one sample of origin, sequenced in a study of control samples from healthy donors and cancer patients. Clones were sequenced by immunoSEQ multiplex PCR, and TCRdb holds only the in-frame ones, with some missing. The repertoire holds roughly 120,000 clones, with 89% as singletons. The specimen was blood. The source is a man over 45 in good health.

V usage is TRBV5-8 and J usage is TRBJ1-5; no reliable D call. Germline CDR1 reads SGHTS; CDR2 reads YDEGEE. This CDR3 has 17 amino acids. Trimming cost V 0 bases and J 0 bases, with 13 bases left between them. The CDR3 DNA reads TGTGCCAGCAGCTTGGGTCTCTACAGCAATAGCAATCAGCCCCAGCATTTT. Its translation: CASSLGLYSNSNQPQHF. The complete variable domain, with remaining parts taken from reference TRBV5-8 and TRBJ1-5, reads EAGVTQSPTHLIKTRGQQATLRCSPISGHTSVYWYQQALGLGLQFLLWYDEGEERNRGNFPPRFSGRQFPNYSSELNVNALELEDSALYLCASSLGLYSNSNQPQHFGDGTRLSIL.

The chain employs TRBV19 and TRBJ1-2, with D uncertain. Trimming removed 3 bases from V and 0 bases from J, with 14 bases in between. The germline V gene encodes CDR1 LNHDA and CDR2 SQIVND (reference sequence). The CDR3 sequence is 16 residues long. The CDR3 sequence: CASSIWEVSPNYGYTF. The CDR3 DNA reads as TGTGCCAGTAGTATCTGGGAGGTCTCTCCTAACTATGGCTACACCTTC.

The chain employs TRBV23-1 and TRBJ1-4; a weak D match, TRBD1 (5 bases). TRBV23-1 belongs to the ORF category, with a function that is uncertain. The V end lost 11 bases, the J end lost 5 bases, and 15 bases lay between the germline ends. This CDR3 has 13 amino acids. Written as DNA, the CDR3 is TGCGCCGTGGGTGAAGGGGAGAATGAAAAACTGTTTTTT. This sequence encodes CAVGEGENEKLFF.

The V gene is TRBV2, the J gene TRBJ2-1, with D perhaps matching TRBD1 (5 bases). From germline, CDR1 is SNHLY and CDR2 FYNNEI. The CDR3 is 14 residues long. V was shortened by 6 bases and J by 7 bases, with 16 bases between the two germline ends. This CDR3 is CASRGDLPTNEQFF. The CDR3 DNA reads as TGTGCCAGCAGAGGGGATCTACCAACAAATGAGCAGTTCTTC.

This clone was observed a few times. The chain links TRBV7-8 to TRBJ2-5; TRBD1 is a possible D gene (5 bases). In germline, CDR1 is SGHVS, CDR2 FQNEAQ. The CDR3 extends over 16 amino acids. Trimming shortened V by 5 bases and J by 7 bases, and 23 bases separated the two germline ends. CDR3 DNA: TGTGCCAGCAGCGGCACTGGCCAGGAACTAAGGGGGACCCAGTACTTC. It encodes CASSGTGQELRGTQYF.

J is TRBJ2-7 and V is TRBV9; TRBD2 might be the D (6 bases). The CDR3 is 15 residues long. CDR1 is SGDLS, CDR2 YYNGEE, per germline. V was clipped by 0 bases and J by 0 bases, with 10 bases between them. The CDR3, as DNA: TGTGCCAGCAGCGTAGGGGCGGGGACCTCCTACGAGCAGTACTTC. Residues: CASSVGAGTSYEQYF. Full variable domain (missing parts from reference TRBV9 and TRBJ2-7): DSGVTQTPKHLITATGQRVTLRCSPRSGDLSVYWYQQSLDQGLQFLIQYYNGEERAKGNILERFSAQQFPDLHSELNLSSLELGDSALYFCASSVGAGTSYEQYFGPGTRLTVT.

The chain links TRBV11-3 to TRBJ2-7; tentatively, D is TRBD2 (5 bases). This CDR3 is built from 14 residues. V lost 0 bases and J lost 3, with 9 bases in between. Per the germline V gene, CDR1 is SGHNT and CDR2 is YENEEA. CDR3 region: CASSLDSGGYEQYF. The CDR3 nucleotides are TGTGCCAGCAGCTTAGATTCAGGAGGCTACGAGCAGTACTTC. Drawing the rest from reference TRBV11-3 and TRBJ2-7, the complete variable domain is EAGVVQSPRYKIIEKKQPVAFWCNPISGHNTLYWYLQNLGQGPELLIRYENEEAVDDSQLPKDRFSAERLKGVDSTLKIQPAELGDSAVYLCASSLDSGGYEQYFGPGTRLTVT.

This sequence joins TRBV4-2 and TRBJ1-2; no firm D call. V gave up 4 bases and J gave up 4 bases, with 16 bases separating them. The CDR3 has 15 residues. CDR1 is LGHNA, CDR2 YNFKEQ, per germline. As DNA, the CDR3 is TGTGCCAGCAGCCCCCTAAGCGGCGGAACCTATGGCTACACCTTC. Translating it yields CASSPLSGGTYGYTF.

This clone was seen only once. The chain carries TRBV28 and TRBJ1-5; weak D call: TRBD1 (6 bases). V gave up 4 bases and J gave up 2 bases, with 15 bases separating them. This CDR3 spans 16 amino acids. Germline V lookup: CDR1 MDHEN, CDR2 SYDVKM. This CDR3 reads CASSWQGLGGNQPQHF. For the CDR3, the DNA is TGTGCCAGCAGTTGGCAGGGGCTGGGAGGCAATCAGCCCCAGCATTTT.

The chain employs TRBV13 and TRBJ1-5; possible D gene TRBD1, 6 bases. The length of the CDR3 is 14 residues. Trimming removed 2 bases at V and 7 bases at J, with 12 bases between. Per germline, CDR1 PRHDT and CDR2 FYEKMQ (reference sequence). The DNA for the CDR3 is TGTGCCAGCAGCTTACAGGGGCAGGCGCAGCCCCAGCATTTT. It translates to CASSLQGQAQPQHF.

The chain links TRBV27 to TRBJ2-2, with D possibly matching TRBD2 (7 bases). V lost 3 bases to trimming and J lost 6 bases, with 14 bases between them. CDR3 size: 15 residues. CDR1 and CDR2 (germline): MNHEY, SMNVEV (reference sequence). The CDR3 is CASSFRGGKAGELFF. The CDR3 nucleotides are TGTGCCAGCAGTTTTAGGGGGGGCAAGGCCGGGGAGCTGTTTTTT.

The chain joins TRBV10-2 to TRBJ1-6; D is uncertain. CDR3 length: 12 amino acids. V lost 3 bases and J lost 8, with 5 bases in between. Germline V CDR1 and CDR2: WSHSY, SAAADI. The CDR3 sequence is CASSDRYSPLHF. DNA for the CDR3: TGCGCCAGCAGTGACCGTTATTCACCCCTCCACTTT.

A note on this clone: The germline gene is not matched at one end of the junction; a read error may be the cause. The CDR3 protein is CASTGGREASGHF. The CDR3 region has the DNA TGTGCCAGCACCGGGGGGAGGGAGGCCTCTGGGCACTTC. V and J are TRBV9 and TRBJ2-7; TRBD2 agrees at 7 bases. The CDR3 runs to 13 residues. Looked up from germline, CDR1 is SGDLS and CDR2 is YYNGEE.

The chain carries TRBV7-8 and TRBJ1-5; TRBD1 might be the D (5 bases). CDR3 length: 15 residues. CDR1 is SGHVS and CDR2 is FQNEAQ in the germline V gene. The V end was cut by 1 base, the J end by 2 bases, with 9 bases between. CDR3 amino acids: CASSLGRGGNQPQHF. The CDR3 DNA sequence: TGTGCCAGCAGCTTAGGGAGGGGAGGCAATCAGCCCCAGCATTTT. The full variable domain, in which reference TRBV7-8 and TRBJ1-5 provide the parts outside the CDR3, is GAGVSQSPRYKVAKRGQDVALRCDPISGHVSLFWYQQALGQGPEFLTYFQNEAQLDKSGLPSDRFFAERPEGSVSTLKIQRTQQEDSAVYLCASSLGRGGNQPQHFGDGTRLSIL.

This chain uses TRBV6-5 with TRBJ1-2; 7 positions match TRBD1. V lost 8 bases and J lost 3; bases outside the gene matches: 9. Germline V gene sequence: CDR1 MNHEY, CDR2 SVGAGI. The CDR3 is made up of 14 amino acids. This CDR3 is CASGYTGDYYGYTF. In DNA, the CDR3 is TGTGCCAGCGGGTATACAGGGGACTACTATGGCTACACCTTC.

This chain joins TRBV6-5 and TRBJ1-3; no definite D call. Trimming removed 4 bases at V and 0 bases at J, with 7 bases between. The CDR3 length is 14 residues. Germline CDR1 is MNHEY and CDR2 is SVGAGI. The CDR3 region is CASSLQYSGNTIYF. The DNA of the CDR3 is TGTGCCAGCAGTTTACAGTACTCTGGAAACACCATATATTTT.

The CDR3 nucleotides read TGTGCCAGCAGCCGTTCTAGCGGGGGCCTTCAAGAGACCCAGTACTTC. Protein sequence: CASSRSSGGLQETQYF. The chain combines TRBV7-2 with TRBJ2-5; 10 nucleotides agree with TRBD2. The length of the CDR3 is 16 residues. Losses at the gene ends were 5 bases for V and 2 bases for J; bases not matched to a gene: 8. From germline, CDR1 is SGHTA and CDR2 FQGNSA. Filled out from reference TRBV7-2 and TRBJ2-5, the complete variable domain reads GAGVSQSPSNKVTEKGKDVELRCDPISGHTALYWYRQSLGQGLEFLIYFQGNSAPDKSGLPSDRFSAERTGGSVSTLTIQRTQQEDSAVYLCASSRSSGGLQETQYFGPGTRLLVL.

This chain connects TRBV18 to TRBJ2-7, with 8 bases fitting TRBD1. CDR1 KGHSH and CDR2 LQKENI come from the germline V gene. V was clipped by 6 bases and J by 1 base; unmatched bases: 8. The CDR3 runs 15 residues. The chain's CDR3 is CASSQDRATSYEQYF. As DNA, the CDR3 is TGTGCCAGCTCCCAGGACAGGGCCACGTCCTACGAGCAGTACTTC.

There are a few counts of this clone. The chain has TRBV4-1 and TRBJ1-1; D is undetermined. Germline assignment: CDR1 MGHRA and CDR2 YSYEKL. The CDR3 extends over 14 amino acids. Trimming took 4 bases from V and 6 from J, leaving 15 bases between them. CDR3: CASSPLTFLPEAFF. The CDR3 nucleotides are TGCGCCAGCAGCCCTTTGACCTTCTTGCCTGAAGCTTTCTTT.

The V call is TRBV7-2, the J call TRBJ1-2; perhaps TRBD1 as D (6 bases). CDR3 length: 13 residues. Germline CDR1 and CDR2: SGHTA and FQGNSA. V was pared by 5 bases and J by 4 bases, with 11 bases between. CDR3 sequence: CASSTDSLYGYTF. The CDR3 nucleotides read TGTGCCAGCAGCACGGACAGCCTCTATGGCTACACCTTC.

CDR3 in amino acids: CASSSGQGPGTEAFF. The DNA for the CDR3 is TGTGCCAGCAGCTCAGGACAGGGGCCGGGAACTGAAGCTTTCTTT. V usage is TRBV7-9 and J usage is TRBJ1-1; 9 bases agree with TRBD1. Trimming removed 4 bases from V and 5 bases from J; junction bases left unmatched: 8. Looked up from germline, CDR1 is SEHNR and CDR2 is FQNEAQ (reference sequence). CDR3 length equals 15 residues.

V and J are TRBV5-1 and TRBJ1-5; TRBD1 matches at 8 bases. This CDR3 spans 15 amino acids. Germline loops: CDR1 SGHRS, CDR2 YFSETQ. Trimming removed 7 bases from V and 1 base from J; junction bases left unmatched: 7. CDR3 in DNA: TGCGCCAGCCGGATGGACAGGGCCAGCAATCAGCCCCAGCATTTT. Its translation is CASRMDRASNQPQHF.

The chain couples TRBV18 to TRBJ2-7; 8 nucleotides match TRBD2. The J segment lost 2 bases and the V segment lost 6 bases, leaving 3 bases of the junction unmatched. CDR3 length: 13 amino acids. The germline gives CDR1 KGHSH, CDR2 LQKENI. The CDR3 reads CASSPGGTYEQYF. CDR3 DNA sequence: TGTGCCAGCTCCCCGGGGGGGACCTACGAGCAGTACTTC.

The CDR3, as DNA: TGTGCCAGTCTGTCGGACTGGGCCGCCACTACAAAAGGCTACACCTTC. It translates to CASLSDWAATTKGYTF. V and J are TRBV19 and TRBJ1-2; D ambiguous. The CDR3 is 16 residues long. Germline loops: CDR1 LNHDA, CDR2 SQIVND (reference sequence). V was trimmed by 8 bases and J by 8 bases, leaving 27 bases between them.

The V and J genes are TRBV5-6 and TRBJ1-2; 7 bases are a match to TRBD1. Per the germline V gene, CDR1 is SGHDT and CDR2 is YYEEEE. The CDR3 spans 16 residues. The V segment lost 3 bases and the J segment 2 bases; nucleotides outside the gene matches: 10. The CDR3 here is CASSYPVQQGNYGYTF. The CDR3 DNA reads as TGTGCCAGCAGCTATCCCGTTCAACAGGGGAACTATGGCTACACCTTC.

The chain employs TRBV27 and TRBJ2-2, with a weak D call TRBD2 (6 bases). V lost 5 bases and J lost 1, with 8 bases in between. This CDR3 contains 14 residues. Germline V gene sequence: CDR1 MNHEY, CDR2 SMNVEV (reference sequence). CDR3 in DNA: TGTGCCAGCAGTCAGGGACTGAACACCGGGGAGCTGTTTTTT. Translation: CASSQGLNTGELFF.

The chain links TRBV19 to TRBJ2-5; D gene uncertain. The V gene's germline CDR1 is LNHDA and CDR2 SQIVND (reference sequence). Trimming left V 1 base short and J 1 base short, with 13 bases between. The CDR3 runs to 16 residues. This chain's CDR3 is CASSIVVGPIQETQYF. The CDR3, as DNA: TGTGCCAGTAGTATAGTAGTCGGCCCCATCCAAGAGACCCAGTACTTC.

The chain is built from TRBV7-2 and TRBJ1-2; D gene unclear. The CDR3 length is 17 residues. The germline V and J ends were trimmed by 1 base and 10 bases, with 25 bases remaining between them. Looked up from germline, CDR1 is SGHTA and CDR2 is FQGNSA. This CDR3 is CASSLEGPGPTTAYYTF. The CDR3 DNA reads TGTGCCAGCAGCTTAGAAGGTCCTGGCCCTACCACGGCTTACTACACCTTC.

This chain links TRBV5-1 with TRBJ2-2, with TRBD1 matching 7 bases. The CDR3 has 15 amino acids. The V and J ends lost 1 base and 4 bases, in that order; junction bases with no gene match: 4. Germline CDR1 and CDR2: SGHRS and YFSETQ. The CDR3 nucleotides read TGCGCCAGCAGCTTGTCTCGACAGGGCACCGGGGAGCTGTTTTTT. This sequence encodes CASSLSRQGTGELFF.

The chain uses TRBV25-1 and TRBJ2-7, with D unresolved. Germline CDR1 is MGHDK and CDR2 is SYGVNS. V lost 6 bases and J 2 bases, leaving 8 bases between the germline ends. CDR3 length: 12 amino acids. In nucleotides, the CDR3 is TGTGCCAGCAGCCCCGTCACCTACGAGCAGTACTTC. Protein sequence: CASSPVTYEQYF.

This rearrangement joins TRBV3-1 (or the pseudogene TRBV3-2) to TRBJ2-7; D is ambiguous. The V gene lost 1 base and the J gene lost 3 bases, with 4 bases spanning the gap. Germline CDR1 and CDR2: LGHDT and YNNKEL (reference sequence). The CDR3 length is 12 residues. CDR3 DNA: TGTGCCAGCAGCCAAGGCCGCTACGAGCAGTACTTC. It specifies CASSQGRYEQYF.